These T cell receptor beta chains were read from a single sample in a study of shared T cell receptors in the human thymus. Repertoires were generated with immunoSEQ multiplex PCR, while TCRdb's copy carries only in-frame clones and drops some. The table has hundreds of thousands of clones, more than 75% seen once. The same sample was also used in a study of human thymus T cells.

Sequencing input: thymocytes. All receptors derive from a boy under two years old with a congenital heart defect. CDR3s include the opening cysteine and the closing phenylalanine or tryptophan. Fields, in order: CDR3 DNA, CDR3 protein, J gene, V gene, D gene, clone size. A D gene is named only where the DNA matches it firmly. Not every row has a clone size; where given, it reads once, few, many or a size class.

TGTGCCAGCAGCCTCTACCCCCCCGGGACAGGGGACTACGAGCAGTACTTC CASSLYPPGTGDYEQYF TRBJ2-7 TRBV14 TRBD1 once
TGTGCCAGCAGCGGGGACAGGGAGGATGAGCAGTTCTTC CASSGDREDEQFF TRBJ2-1 TRBV7-4 TRBD1 -
TGTGCCACCCAGGGAAAGGACTACGAGCAGTACTTC CATQGKDYEQYF TRBJ2-7 TRBV6-5 - -
TGTGCCAGCAGCTTCTCCAATGAGCAGTTCTTC CASSFSNEQFF TRBJ2-1 TRBV7-9 - once
TGTGCCAGCAGTGAAGCGACTAGCGGACAAGAGACCCAGTACTTC CASSEATSGQETQYF TRBJ2-5 TRBV2 TRBD2 -
TGTGCCAGCAGCCCCAGGTCCGACAGGGTCGCATTCTACGAGCAGTACTTC CASSPRSDRVAFYEQYF TRBJ2-7 TRBV7-6 TRBD1 -
TGTGCCAGCAGCTCTGTCGGGACAGGGATCTACGAGCAGTACTTC CASSSVGTGIYEQYF TRBJ2-7 TRBV9 TRBD1 -
TGCGCCAGCAGCCGAGAAGGGGTCCCGTCCACAGATACGCAGTATTTT CASSREGVPSTDTQYF TRBJ2-3 TRBV5-1 - -
TGTGCCAGCGGCCAGGGGGCCTACGAGCAGTACTTC CASGQGAYEQYF TRBJ2-7 TRBV2 TRBD1 -
TGTGCCAGCAGCTTAGCTGTAGGGGTCTATGGCTACACCTTC CASSLAVGVYGYTF TRBJ1-2 TRBV7-9 - -
TGTGCCAGCAGCTTAACTCGGGGGGCAGATACGCAGTATTTT CASSLTRGADTQYF TRBJ2-3 TRBV7-3 TRBD2 -
TGTGCCAGCAGCTTAGTTGGGACAGGGGATTCCCCCCTCCACTTT CASSLVGTGDSPLHF TRBJ1-6 TRBV7-9 TRBD1 -
TGTGCCAGCAGTTACGAGCTAGCGTCCGGGGAGCTGTTTTTT CASSYELASGELFF TRBJ2-2 TRBV6-6 - -
TGTGCCAGCAGCCCAGAGGAGGAATGTTCGGAGACCCAGTACTTC CASSPEEECSETQYF TRBJ2-5 TRBV9 - -